The 21 T cell receptor beta chains below all came from one sample that was sequenced in a study of early T cells in non-severe SARS-CoV-2 infection. TCRdb passed the 5' RACE reads through MiXCR, listing each CDR3 protein once. Of approximately 70,000 distinct CDR3 sequences in the sample, 12% are singletons; the top ten hold roughly 7%. The sample comprised whole blood. These receptors were collected from an adult who was a healthcare worker with PCR-confirmed SARS-CoV-2 infection or an uninfected control (not recorded which).

The rearrangement uses TRBV6-5 and TRBJ2-5; 8 nucleotides align to TRBD1. The germline V gene has CDR1 MNHEY and CDR2 SVGAGI. The ends lost 6 bases at V and 2 bases at J; junction bases unmatched: 5. The CDR3 spans 14 residues. The CDR3 is CASRKTGGQETQYF. CDR3 nucleotide sequence: TGTGCCAGCAGAAAAACAGGGGGGCAAGAGACCCAGTACTTC.

Ten or more counts support this clonotype. This chain joins TRBV6-6 and TRBJ2-1, with TRBD2 identical over 10 bases. The CDR3 has 16 residues. V lost 2 bases to trimming and J lost 4 bases; unmatched junction nucleotides: 5. Germline V gene data show CDR1 as MNHNY and CDR2 as SVGAGI (reference sequence). The chain's CDR3 is CASSYPGAGGYNEQFF. CDR3 bases: TGTGCCAGCAGTTACCCGGGAGCGGGAGGGTACAATGAGCAGTTCTTC.

There are a few counts of this clonotype. The V call is TRBV12-3 or TRBV12-4, the J call TRBJ2-6; D not certain. The CDR3 spans 15 residues. Trimming left V 5 bases short and J 1 base short, with 9 bases between. The CDR3 here is CASSPPHSGANVLTF. Written as DNA, the CDR3 is TGTGCCAGCAGTCCCCCCCATTCTGGGGCCAACGTCCTGACTTTC.

In DNA form, the CDR3 reads TGTGCCAGCAGCTTCACGGCAACCTACGAGCAGTACTTC. Translating it yields CASSFTATYEQYF. V gene TRBV5-5 combines with J gene TRBJ2-7; D is undetermined. V lost 2 bases and J lost 2, with 8 bases in between. Germline-derived CDR1 and CDR2 are SGHKS and YYEKEE (reference sequence). This CDR3 is built from 13 residues.

The gene calls are TRBV3-1 and TRBJ2-7; the D gene is possibly TRBD1 (5 bases). V was pared by 6 bases and J by 3 bases, with 12 bases between. Per the germline V gene, CDR1 is LGHDT and CDR2 is YNNKEL (reference sequence). The CDR3 runs to 13 residues. The CDR3 loop is CASRGTDSYEQYF. The CDR3, as DNA: TGTGCCAGCAGAGGAACTGACAGCTACGAGCAGTACTTC.

This clonotype was picked up many times. The chain recombines TRBV20-1 with TRBJ2-2, with 7 bases identical to TRBD1. CDR3 length: 13 residues. Germline values: CDR1 DFQATT, CDR2 SNEGSKA (reference sequence). The ends lost 0 bases at V and 5 bases at J; junction bases unmatched: 0. CDR3: CSARETGTGELFF. The CDR3 DNA follows: TGCAGTGCTAGAGAGACAGGGACCGGGGAGCTGTTTTTT.

This clonotype showed up just a few times. The chain uses TRBV5-1 and TRBJ1-5, with D uncertain. The germline V and J ends were trimmed by 4 bases and 3 bases, with 11 bases remaining between them. Germline CDR1 SGHRS, CDR2 YFSETQ. The CDR3 spans 14 residues. The CDR3 coding sequence is TGCGCCAGCAGCGTGTCCGGAGACAATCAGCCCCAGCATTTT. This codes for CASSVSGDNQPQHF.

The J gene is TRBJ2-3, the V gene TRBV29-1; no clear D gene. Germline V gene lookup returns CDR1 SQVTM and CDR2 ANQGSEA. Trimming removed 4 bases at V and 0 bases at J, with 11 bases between. CDR3 length equals 14 residues. In nucleotides, the CDR3 is TGCAGCGTTGTTCAGAGATCTAGCACAGATACGCAGTATTTT. It encodes CSVVQRSSTDTQYF.

This clonotype occurred many times. This sequence joins TRBV3-1 and TRBJ1-1; no clear D. Germline CDR1 reads LGHDT; CDR2 reads YNNKEL (reference sequence). The V gene lost 6 bases and the J gene lost 1 base, with 9 bases spanning the gap. The CDR3 covers 13 residues. CDR3 in DNA: TGTGCCAGCAGTGGACGGAGGAACACTGAAGCTTTCTTT. It specifies CASSGRRNTEAFF. Together with reference TRBV3-1 and TRBJ1-1, the CDR3 gives the full variable domain: DTAVSQTPKYLVTQMGNDKSIKCEQNLGHDTMYWYKQDSKKFLKIMFSYNNKELIINETVPNRFSPKSPDKAHLNLHINSLELGDSAVYFCASSGRRNTEAFFGQGTRLTVV.

This clonotype was counted between two and nine times. The chain combines TRBV30 with TRBJ2-7; D is undetermined. V lost 0 bases and J 1 base, leaving 22 bases between the germline ends. There are 18 residues in the CDR3. Germline CDR1 and CDR2: GTSNPN and SVGIG (reference sequence). CDR3 protein: CAWSVGFPFLRSSYEQYF. DNA for the CDR3: TGTGCCTGGAGTGTAGGTTTTCCCTTTCTTAGGAGTTCCTACGAGCAGTACTTC.

This clonotype was recorded many times. The chain employs TRBV6-1 and TRBJ1-5; 8 bases agree with TRBD1. J lost 5 bases, V lost 10 bases, and 13 bases had no gene match. Germline CDR1 MNHNS, CDR2 SASEGT. The length of the CDR3 is 15 residues. The CDR3 DNA sequence: TGTGCCACCTTTCAGGGGGCCTTGCTCCATCAGCCCCAGCATTTT. Translation: CATFQGALLHQPQHF.

Ten or more counts support this clonotype. The rearrangement links TRBV11-2 to TRBJ2-7; no clear D gene. V was pared by 0 bases and J by 0 bases, with 12 bases between. CDR1 is SGHAT and CDR2 is FQNNGV in the germline V gene. CDR3 length equals 16 residues. In nucleotides, the CDR3 is TGTGCCAGCAGCTTAGACGTATGGTCAAGCTCCTACGAGCAGTACTTC. Protein sequence: CASSLDVWSSSYEQYF.

This clonotype was detected only a few times. V and J are TRBV7-3 and TRBJ2-7, with 11 nucleotides matching TRBD1. The CDR3 totals 15 residues. Germline V gene data show CDR1 as SGHTA and CDR2 as FQGTGA. Unmatched junction bases numbered 8, after V lost 5 bases and J lost 5 bases. The CDR3 nucleotides read TGTGCCAGCAGCGCCCGGACAGGGGGCATCGACGAGCAGTACTTC. Translation gives CASSARTGGIDEQYF.

In this sample, this clonotype turned up once. This chain uses TRBV9 with TRBJ2-5; no definite D call. CDR1 and CDR2 from the germline V gene are SGDLS and YYNGEE. This CDR3 contains 13 residues. The V and J ends lost 2 bases and 1 base respectively, with 6 bases between them. The CDR3 loop reads CASSVGIQETQYF. In DNA, the CDR3 is TGTGCCAGCAGCGTGGGCATCCAAGAGACCCAGTACTTC.

In its sample, this clonotype was seen a few times. The chain's CDR3 is CASSLGLGYGQYF. CDR3 in DNA: TGTGCCAGCAGCTTAGGGCTGGGCTACGGGCAGTATTTT. The V call is TRBV11-2, the J call TRBJ2-3; D call uncertain. Deletions cut 1 base from V and 11 bases from J, with 13 bases between. The CDR3 has 13 amino acids. Germline V gene sequence: CDR1 SGHAT, CDR2 FQNNGV.

This clonotype occurred many times. The CDR3 sequence: CASSVGGDTYEQYF. CDR3 bases: TGTGCCAGCAGCGTAGGGGGGGACACCTACGAGCAGTACTTC. The rearrangement uses TRBV9 and TRBJ2-7; either TRBD1 or TRBD2 may supply D (6 bases each). The CDR3 spans 14 residues. CDR1 is SGDLS and CDR2 is YYNGEE in the germline V gene. V was shortened by 0 bases and J by 2 bases, with 9 bases between the two germline ends.

This clonotype was found many times. The rearrangement uses TRBV5-4 and TRBJ2-2; 10 bases agree with TRBD1. J lost 7 bases, V lost 6 bases, and 12 bases had no gene match. CDR3 length: 16 amino acids. The germline V gene has CDR1 SGHNT and CDR2 YYREEE (reference sequence). The CDR3 loop is CASTRGGQGSVGELFF. CDR3 nucleotide sequence: TGTGCCAGCACAAGAGGGGGACAGGGGTCGGTCGGGGAGCTGTTTTTT.

The chain carries TRBV11-2 and TRBJ2-3, with 9 bases aligning to TRBD2. V dropped 5 bases and J dropped 2; count of bases not matched to a gene: 8. This CDR3 has 16 residues. Per germline, CDR1 SGHAT and CDR2 FQNNGV. CDR3 bases: TGTGCCAGCAGCCCTTCGATAGCGGGGGACACAGATACGCAGTATTTT. It translates to CASSPSIAGDTDTQYF.

This clonotype was counted between two and nine times. The rearrangement joins TRBV5-5 to TRBJ1-1; weak D call: TRBD1 (5 bases). Germline V lookup: CDR1 SGHKS, CDR2 YYEKEE (reference sequence). The CDR3 contains 12 residues. V lost 4 bases and J lost 7, with 11 bases in between. CDR3 bases: TGTGCCAGCAGCCGCCAGGGAAGTGAAGCTTTCTTT. Protein: CASSRQGSEAFF.

For this clonotype: A much larger clone differs by one base, so this may be a read error. The chain couples TRBV6-6 to TRBJ2-4, with D tentatively TRBD2 (5 bases). In germline, CDR1 is MNHNY, CDR2 SVGAGI (reference sequence). The CDR3 extends over 15 amino acids. Here the CDR3 reads CVSSYSAGWGNIQYF. The CDR3 region has the DNA TGTGTCAGCAGTTACTCGGCGGGCTGGGGAAACATTCAGTACTTC.

This clonotype was picked up a small number of times. The chain carries TRBV29-1 and TRBJ2-3; 9 positions agree with TRBD1. Trimming cost V 5 bases and J 6 bases; bases outside gene matches: 9. Germline CDR1 and CDR2: SQVTM and ANQGSEA. The CDR3 sequence is 14 residues long. DNA of the CDR3: TGCAGCGTTAGCACAGGGGGCAGTCTGGATACGCAGTATTTT. Encoded protein: CSVSTGGSLDTQYF.